The text below deals with one TCR beta chain. The germline CDR1 and CDR2 sequences are LGHDT and YNNKEL (reference sequence). The CDR3 spans 15 residues. V lost 4 bases and J 1 base, leaving 11 bases between the germline ends. The data originate from a study of blood T cell repertoires in COVID-19. At the level of the study: Acute and convalescent COVID-19 specimens originated in the United States, Italy and Spain. Sources were T cells, B-cell-depleted T cells, or PBMCs; the material itself was cDNA or gDNA.

The authors' processing: Reference gene primer amplification gave nucleated cell count estimates. The table came from immunoSEQ multiplex PCR; TCRdb's copy has only in-frame clones and leaves some out. That table gives V, J and clone size, and the DNA gave D and trimming. The repertoire holds 150,000 to 200,000 clones, with over 80% as singletons. The sequencing input was peripheral blood. The sequence came from a woman aged 25 to 39 with acute or convalescent COVID-19. This chain uses TRBV3-1 (or the pseudogene TRBV3-2) with TRBJ1-5, with a possible D match to TRBD1 (5 bases). CDR3 in amino acids: CASSPNGGSNQPQHF. CDR3 bases: TGTGCCAGCAGCCCCAATGGGGGGAGCAATCAGCCCCAGCATTTT.